The following is a TCR beta chain sequence with its context. In germline, CDR1 is MNHEY, CDR2 SVGAGI. J was trimmed by 8 bases and V by 2 bases; bases with no gene match: 12. This CDR3 comprises 16 residues. The sample belongs to a study of blood T cell repertoires in COVID-19. About the research overall: Sources were T cells, B-cell-depleted T cells, or PBMCs; the material itself was cDNA or gDNA.

Libraries were prepared by immunoSEQ multiplex PCR; TCRdb keeps only in-frame clonotypes and omits some of them. This table holds around 210,000 clones, around 83% found once. The rearrangement links TRBV6-5 to TRBJ2-1, with 7 bases lining up with TRBD1. This receptor was obtained from a human donor in a cohort sampled during active COVID-19. The sample taken for sequencing was peripheral blood. This CDR3 is CASSYATGTELDEQFF. The CDR3 DNA follows: TGTGCCAGCAGTTACGCCACCGGGACAGAGTTGGATGAGCAGTTCTTC.